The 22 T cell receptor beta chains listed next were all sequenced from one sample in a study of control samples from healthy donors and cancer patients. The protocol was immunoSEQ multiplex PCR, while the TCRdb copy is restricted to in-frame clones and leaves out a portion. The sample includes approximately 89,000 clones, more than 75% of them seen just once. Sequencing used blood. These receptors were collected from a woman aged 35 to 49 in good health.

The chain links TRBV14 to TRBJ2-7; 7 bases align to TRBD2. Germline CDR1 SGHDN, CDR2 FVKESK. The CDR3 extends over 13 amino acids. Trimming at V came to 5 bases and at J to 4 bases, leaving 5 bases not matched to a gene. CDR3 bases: TGTGCCAGCAGCTCGGGACTATCTTACGAGCAGTACTTC. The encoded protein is CASSSGLSYEQYF.

CDR3 amino acids: CASSIGQGVEKETQYF. Written as DNA, the CDR3 is TGTGCCAGTAGTATAGGACAGGGAGTGGAAAAGGAGACCCAGTACTTC. This rearrangement joins TRBV19 to TRBJ2-5; 7 bases align to TRBD1. Germline loops: CDR1 LNHDA, CDR2 SQIVND (reference sequence). The CDR3 sequence is 16 residues long. With V trimmed by 1 base and J by 5 bases, 10 bases remained unmatched.

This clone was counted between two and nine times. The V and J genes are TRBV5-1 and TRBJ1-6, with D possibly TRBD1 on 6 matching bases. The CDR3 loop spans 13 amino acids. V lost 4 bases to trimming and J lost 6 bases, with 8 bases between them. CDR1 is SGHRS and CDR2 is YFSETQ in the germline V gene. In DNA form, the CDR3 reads TGCGCCAGCAGCACGGACAGTAATTCACCCCTCCACTTT. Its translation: CASSTDSNSPLHF.

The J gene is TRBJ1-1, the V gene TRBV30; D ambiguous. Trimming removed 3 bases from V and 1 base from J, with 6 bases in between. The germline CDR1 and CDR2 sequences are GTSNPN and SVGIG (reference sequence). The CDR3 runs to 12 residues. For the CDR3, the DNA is TGTGCCTGGAGGGCGGGGAACACTGAAGCTTTCTTT. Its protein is CAWRAGNTEAFF. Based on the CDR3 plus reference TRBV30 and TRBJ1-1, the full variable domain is SQTIHQWPATLVQPVGSPLSLECTVEGTSNPNLYWYRQAAGRGLQLLFYSVGIGQISSEVPQNLSASRPQDRQFILSSKKLLLSDSGFYLCAWRAGNTEAFFGQGTRLTVV.

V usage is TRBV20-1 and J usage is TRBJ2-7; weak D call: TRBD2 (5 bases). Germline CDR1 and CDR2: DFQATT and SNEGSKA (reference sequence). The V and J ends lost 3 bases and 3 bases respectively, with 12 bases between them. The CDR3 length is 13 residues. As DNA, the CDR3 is TGCAGTGCTAGTTCCGGGATAGGCTACGAGCAGTACTTC. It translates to CSASSGIGYEQYF.

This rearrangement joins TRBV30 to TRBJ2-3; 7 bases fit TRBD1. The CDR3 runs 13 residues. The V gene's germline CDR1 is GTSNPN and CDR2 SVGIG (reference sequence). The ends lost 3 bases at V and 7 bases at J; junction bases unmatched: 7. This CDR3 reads CAWSGTDSNTQYF. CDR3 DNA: TGTGCCTGGAGCGGGACAGACTCTAATACGCAGTATTTT. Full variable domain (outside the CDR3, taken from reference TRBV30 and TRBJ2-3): SQTIHQWPATLVQPVGSPLSLECTVEGTSNPNLYWYRQAAGRGLQLLFYSVGIGQISSEVPQNLSASRPQDRQFILSSKKLLLSDSGFYLCAWSGTDSNTQYFGPGTRLTVL.

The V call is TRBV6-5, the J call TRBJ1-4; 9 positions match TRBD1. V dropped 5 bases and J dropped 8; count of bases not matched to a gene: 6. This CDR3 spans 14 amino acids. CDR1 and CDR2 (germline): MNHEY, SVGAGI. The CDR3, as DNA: TGTGCCAGCAGTCCTCGACAGGGGGGGGAAAAACTGTTTTTT. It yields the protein CASSPRQGGEKLFF.

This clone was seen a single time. This CDR3 reads CASSPPTGSYEQYF. In DNA, the CDR3 is TGTGCCAGCAGCCCGCCGACAGGGTCCTACGAGCAGTACTTC. The V gene is TRBV11-3, the J gene TRBJ2-7, with 7 positions matching TRBD1. Trimming took 5 bases from V and 1 from J; bases not matched to a gene: 5. CDR1 SGHNT and CDR2 YENEEA come from the germline V gene. The CDR3 covers 14 residues.

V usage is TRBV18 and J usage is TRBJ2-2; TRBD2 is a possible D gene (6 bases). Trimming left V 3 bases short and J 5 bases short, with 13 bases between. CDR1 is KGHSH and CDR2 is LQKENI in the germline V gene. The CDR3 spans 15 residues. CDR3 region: CASSPAGFETGELFF. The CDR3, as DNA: TGTGCCAGCTCACCGGCGGGGTTTGAGACCGGGGAGCTGTTTTTT.

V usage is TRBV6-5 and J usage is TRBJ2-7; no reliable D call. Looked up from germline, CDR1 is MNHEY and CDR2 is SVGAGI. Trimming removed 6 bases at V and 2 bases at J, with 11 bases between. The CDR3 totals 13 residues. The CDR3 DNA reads TGTGCCAGCAGCTTACCGACTCCCTACGAGCAGTACTTC. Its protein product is CASSLPTPYEQYF.

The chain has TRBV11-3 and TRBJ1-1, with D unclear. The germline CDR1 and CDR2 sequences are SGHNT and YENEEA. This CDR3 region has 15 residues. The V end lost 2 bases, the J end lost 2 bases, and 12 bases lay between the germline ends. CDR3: CASSLLGRGNTEAFF. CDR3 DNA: TGTGCCAGCAGCTTACTAGGGCGGGGTAACACTGAAGCTTTCTTT.

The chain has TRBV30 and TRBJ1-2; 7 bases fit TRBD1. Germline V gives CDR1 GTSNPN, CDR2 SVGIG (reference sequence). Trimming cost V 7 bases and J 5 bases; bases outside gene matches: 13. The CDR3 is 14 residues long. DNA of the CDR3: TGTGCCTTCTACCCCGGGACAGTTAGTTATGGCTACACCTTC. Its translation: CAFYPGTVSYGYTF.

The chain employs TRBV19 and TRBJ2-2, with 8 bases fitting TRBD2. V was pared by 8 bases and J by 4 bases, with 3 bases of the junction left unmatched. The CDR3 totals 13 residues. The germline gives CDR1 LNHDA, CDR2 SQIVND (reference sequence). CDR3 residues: CASERGRTGELFF. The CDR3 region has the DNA TGTGCCAGTGAGCGGGGGCGCACCGGGGAGCTGTTTTTT.

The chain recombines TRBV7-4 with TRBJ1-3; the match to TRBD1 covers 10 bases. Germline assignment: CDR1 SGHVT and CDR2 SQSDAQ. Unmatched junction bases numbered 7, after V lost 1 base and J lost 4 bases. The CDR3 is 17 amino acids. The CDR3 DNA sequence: TGTGCCAGCAGCTTAGGGGGGACAGGGGATTTCGGAAACACCATATATTTT. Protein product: CASSLGGTGDFGNTIYF.

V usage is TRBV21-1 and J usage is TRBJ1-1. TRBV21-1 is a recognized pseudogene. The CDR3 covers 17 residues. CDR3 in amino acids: CASSKALRGAMNTEAFF. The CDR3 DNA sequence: TGTGCCAGCAGCAAAGCGCTACGGGGGGCGATGAACACTGAAGCTTTCTTT.

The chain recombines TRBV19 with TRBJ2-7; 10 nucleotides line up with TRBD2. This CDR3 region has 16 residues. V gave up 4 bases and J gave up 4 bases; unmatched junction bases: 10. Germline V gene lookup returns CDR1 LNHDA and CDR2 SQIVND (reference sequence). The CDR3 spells CASSTEIAGGTYEQYF. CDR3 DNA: TGTGCCAGTAGTACCGAAATAGCGGGGGGCACTTACGAGCAGTACTTC. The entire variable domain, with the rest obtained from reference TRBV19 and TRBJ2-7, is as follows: DGGITQSPKYLFRKEGQNVTLSCEQNLNHDAMYWYRQDPGQGLRLIYYSQIVNDFQKGDIAEGYSVSREKKESFPLTVTSAQKNPTAFYLCASSTEIAGGTYEQYFGPGTRLTVT.

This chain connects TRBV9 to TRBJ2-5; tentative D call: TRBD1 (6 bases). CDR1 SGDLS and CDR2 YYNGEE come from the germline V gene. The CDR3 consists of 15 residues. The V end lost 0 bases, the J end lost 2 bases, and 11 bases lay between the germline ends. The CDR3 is CASSVAPQGQETQYF. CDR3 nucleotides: TGTGCCAGCAGCGTAGCCCCCCAGGGGCAAGAGACCCAGTACTTC.

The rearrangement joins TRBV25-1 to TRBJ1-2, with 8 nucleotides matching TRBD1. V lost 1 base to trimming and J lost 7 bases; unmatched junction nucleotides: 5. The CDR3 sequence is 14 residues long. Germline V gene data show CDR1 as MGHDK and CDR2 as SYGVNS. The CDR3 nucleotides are TGTGCCAGCAGTGAATCAGGACAGGGTCGTGGCTACACCTTC. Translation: CASSESGQGRGYTF.

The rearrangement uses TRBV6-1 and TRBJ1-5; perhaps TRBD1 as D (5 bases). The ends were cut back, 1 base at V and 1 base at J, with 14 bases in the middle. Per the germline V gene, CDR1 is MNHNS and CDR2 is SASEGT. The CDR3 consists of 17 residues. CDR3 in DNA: TGTGCCAGCAGTGAAGTAGGCGGCAGGGTGAGCAATCAGCCCCAGCATTTT. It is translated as CASSEVGGRVSNQPQHF.

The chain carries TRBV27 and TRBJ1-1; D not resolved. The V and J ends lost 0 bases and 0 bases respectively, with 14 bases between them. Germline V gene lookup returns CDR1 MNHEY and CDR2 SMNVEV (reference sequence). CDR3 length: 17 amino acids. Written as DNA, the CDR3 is TGTGCCAGCAGTTTATCCGCCATCGAGAGCCTGAACACTGAAGCTTTCTTT. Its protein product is CASSLSAIESLNTEAFF.

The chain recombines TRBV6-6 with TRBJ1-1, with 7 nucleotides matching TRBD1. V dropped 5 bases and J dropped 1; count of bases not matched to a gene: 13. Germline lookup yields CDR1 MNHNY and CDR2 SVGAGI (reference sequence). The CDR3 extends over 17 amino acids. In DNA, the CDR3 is TGTGCCAGCAGTCGTCCCCGACAGGGTCCGAGGAACACTGAAGCTTTCTTT. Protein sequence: CASSRPRQGPRNTEAFF.

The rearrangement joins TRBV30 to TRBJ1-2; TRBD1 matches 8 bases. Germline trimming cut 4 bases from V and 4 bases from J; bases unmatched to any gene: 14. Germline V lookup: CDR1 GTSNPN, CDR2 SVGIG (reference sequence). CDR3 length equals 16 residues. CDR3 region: CAWKWAGDRPFYGYTF. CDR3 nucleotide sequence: TGTGCCTGGAAATGGGCTGGGGACAGGCCCTTCTATGGCTACACCTTC.